The TCR beta chain under discussion was sequenced for a study of cytomegalovirus exposure and HLA in healthy donors. Broader study findings: TCR sequences were mostly rare, though some public TCRs occurred in many donors.

A multiplex PCR was run with 60 Vbeta primers and 13 Jbeta primers. The table came from immunoSEQ multiplex PCR; TCRdb's copy has only in-frame clones and leaves some out. This table has tens of thousands of clones, 85% to 90% appearing once. This CDR3 has 15 amino acids. Germline CDR1 reads KGHSH; CDR2 reads LQKENI. V gave up 5 bases and J gave up 1 base; unmatched junction bases: 4. Turning to this clone: Its cognate antigen is unknown.

The donors, nominally healthy at sampling, likely had unrecorded immune exposures. This TCR derives from a woman aged 25-40 years in good health and CMV-seropositive. The V call is TRBV18, the J call TRBJ2-5; 10 bases line up with TRBD2. Sequenced sample: PBMCs. CDR3 loop: CASSSGLAVQETQYF. For the CDR3, the DNA is TGTGCCAGCTCATCCGGACTAGCGGTCCAAGAGACCCAGTACTTC.